The rows below give T cell receptor beta chains drawn from one sample of a study of control samples from healthy donors and cancer patients. Produced via immunoSEQ multiplex PCR; TCRdb's table is partial and in-frame only. The table has 150,000 to 200,000 clones, about 87% seen once. Input material: blood. All receptors come from a young man in good health. CDR3s include the opening cysteine and the closing phenylalanine or tryptophan. A D gene is named only where the DNA matches it firmly. Clone size is not always given. Where it is, it says once, few, many or a class for expanded clones.

TRBJ2-3	TRBV13	.	.	CASSPLLPSGARDTQYF	TGTGCCAGCAGCCCTCTCCTTCCATCGGGCGCTCGGGATACGCAGTATTTT
TRBJ1-1	TRBV7-9	.	.	CASSYDSEAFF	TGTGCCAGCAGCTACGACAGTGAAGCTTTCTTT
TRBJ2-6	TRBV19	.	.	CASSISLSRDSPGANVLTF	TGTGCCAGTAGTATATCCCTAAGTAGGGACTCTCCTGGGGCCAACGTCCTGACTTTC
TRBJ1-3	TRBV14	.	.	CASSQGYRAFSGNTIYF	TGTGCCAGCAGCCAAGGGTACAGGGCTTTCTCTGGAAACACCATATATTTT
TRBJ2-7	TRBV5-1	.	.	CASSLGDQPGAEQYF	TGCGCCAGCAGCTTGGGGGACCAACCCGGGGCCGAGCAGTACTTC
TRBJ2-1	TRBV25-1	TRBD2	.	CASSDPTRTSGAYNEQFF	TGTGCCAGCAGTGACCCCACCCGGACTAGCGGGGCCTACAATGAGCAGTTCTTC
TRBJ1-5	TRBV2	TRBD1	.	CASQGGQGMYSNQPQHF	TGTGCCAGCCAGGGGGGACAGGGAATGTATAGCAATCAGCCCCAGCATTTT
TRBJ2-3	TRBV18	TRBD2	.	CASSPDLTSGRSTDTQYF	TGTGCCAGCTCACCCGACCTGACTAGCGGGAGGAGCACAGATACGCAGTATTTT
TRBJ2-5	TRBV7-6	TRBD1	once	CASSLVGLGTARETQYF	TGTGCCAGCAGCTTAGTGGGGCTTGGGACAGCAAGGGAGACCCAGTACTTC
TRBJ2-5	TRBV4-1	.	.	CASSRPIGGGRGFKETQYF	TGCGCCAGCAGCCGCCCCATAGGAGGCGGAAGGGGTTTCAAGGAGACCCAGTACTTC
TRBJ2-1	TRBV5-1	TRBD2	.	CASSLPSGGADEQFF	TGCGCCAGCAGCTTGCCTAGCGGGGGGGCCGATGAGCAGTTCTTC
TRBJ1-1	TRBV9	TRBD1	.	CASSTRQGTEAFF	TGTGCCAGCAGCACTAGACAGGGCACTGAAGCTTTCTTT
TRBJ1-4	TRBV19	.	.	CASSSNLSREKLFF	TGTGCCAGCTCTTCCAACTTGAGTAGGGAAAAACTGTTTTTT
TRBJ1-1	TRBV27	.	.	CASSLYERGERAFF	TGTGCCAGCAGTTTATATGAGCGGGGGGAGAGAGCTTTCTTT